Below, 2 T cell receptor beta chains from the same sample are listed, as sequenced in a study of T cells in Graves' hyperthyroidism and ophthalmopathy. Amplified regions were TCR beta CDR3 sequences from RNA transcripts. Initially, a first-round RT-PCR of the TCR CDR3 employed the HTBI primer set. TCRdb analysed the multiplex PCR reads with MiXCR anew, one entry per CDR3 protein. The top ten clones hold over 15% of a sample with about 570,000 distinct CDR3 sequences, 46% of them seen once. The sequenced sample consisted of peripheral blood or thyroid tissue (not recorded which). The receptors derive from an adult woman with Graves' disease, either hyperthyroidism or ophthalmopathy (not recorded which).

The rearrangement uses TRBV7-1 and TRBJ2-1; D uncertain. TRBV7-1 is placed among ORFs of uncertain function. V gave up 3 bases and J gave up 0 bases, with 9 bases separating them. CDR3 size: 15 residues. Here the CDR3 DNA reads TGTGCCAGCAGCTCTGCGCGGAGCTCCTACAATGAGCAGTTCTTC. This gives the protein CASSSARSSYNEQFF.

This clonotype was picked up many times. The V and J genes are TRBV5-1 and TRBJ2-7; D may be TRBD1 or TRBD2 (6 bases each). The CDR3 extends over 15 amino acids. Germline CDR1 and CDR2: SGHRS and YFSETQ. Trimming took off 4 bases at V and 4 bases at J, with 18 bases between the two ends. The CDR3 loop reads CASSLGGSAGYEQYF. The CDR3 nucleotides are TGCGCCAGCAGCCTCGGGGGCTCCGCCGGGTACGAGCAGTACTTC.